This T cell receptor beta chain was identified in a study of T cell responses to AZD1222 COVID-19 vaccine. Findings and limits, study-wide: Just a handful of AZD1222 recipients tested seropositive at baseline. Two AZD1222 administrations were followed by greater Spike-specific TCR breadth and depth. CD4 TCRs linked to vaccination spanned spike, dominating at 160-218 and 743-854.

Produced via immunoSEQ multiplex PCR; TCRdb's table is partial and in-frame only. The data hold around 92,000 clones, with 90% to 95% observed a single time. As concerns this clone: Its antigen is unidentified.

This CDR3 region has 15 residues. In germline, CDR1 is MNHEY, CDR2 SVGAGI. The junction had 3 bases not matched to a gene; V was cut back by 0 bases and J by 4 bases. The V gene is TRBV6-5, the J gene TRBJ1-2; TRBD1 matches at 9 bases. This TCR was recovered from an adult in good health. The input for sequencing was peripheral blood, taken on day 0 of AZD1222 vaccination. CDR3 coding DNA: TGTGCCAGCAGTTACTCCGGGACAGGGATCTATGGCTACACCTTC. It specifies CASSYSGTGIYGYTF.